The sample holds many counts of the clone carrying this TCR beta chain. Each sequencing run yielded over 170 million TCR-beta sequences from 15-18 subjects. TCRdb fed the 5' RACE reads into MiXCR, producing one record per CDR3 protein. The table includes some 87,000 distinct CDR3 sequences, about 13% detected once. This sample was included in a study of neurological immune-mediated disorders. Documented time point: longitudinal time-point 2. PBMCs stored at -80 C, 2 million in total, were the source of the unsorted libraries. CDR3 length: 15 amino acids. Losses at the gene ends were 5 bases for V and 1 base for J; bases not matched to a gene: 4.

The clonotype originates from a female donor with HTLV-1-associated myelopathy (HAM/TSP). The rearrangement uses TRBV12-3 or TRBV12-4 and TRBJ2-3; 9 bases agree with TRBD2. Material for sequencing was PBMCs. The CDR3 nucleotides are TGTGCCAGCAGTAAGCGGGGGGCGGGCACAGATACGCAGTATTTT. This translates into CASSKRGAGTDTQYF.